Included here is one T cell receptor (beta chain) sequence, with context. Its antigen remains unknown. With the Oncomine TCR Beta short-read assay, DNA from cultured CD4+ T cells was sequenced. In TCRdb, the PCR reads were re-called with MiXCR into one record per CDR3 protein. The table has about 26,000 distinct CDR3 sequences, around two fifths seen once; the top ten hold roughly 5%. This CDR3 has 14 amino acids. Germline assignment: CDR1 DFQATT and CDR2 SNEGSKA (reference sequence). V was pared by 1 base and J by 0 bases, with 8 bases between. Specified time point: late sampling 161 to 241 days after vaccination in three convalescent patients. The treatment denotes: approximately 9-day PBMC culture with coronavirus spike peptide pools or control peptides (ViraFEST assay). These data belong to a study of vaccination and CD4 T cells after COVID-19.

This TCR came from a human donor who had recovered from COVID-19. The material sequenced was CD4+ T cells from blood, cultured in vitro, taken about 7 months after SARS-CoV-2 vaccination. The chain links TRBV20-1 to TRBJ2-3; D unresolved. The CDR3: CSARVRASTDTQYF. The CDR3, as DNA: TGCAGTGCTAGAGTAAGGGCTAGCACAGATACGCAGTATTTT.